Described below is a single TCR beta chain sequence and its context. This sample was included in a study of T-cell reconstitution after alpha-beta-depleted transplantation in children. A library of TCRbeta sequences, prepared with unique molecular identifiers, was generated. TCRdb processed the PCR reads anew with MiXCR; each CDR3 protein has one entry. The sample lists some 260,000 distinct CDR3 sequences; 20% to 30% were seen once. Per the germline V gene, CDR1 is SEHNR and CDR2 is FQNEAQ (reference sequence). V lost 5 bases and J lost 7, with 6 bases in between. The CDR3 is 11 residues long. The clonotype comes from a female patient aged 2-10 years who had a stem cell transplant for congenital amegakaryocytic thrombocytopenia, so the T cells may come from the graft donor. Sequencing was performed on PBMCs, mostly from graft donor cells, taken 360 days after TCRalphabeta/CD19-depleted stem cell transplant. The chain recombines TRBV7-9 with TRBJ2-4; TRBD2 is a possible D gene (5 bases). The CDR3 reads CASSEGNIQYF. CDR3 DNA sequence: TGTGCCAGCAGCGAGGGTAACATTCAGTACTTC.